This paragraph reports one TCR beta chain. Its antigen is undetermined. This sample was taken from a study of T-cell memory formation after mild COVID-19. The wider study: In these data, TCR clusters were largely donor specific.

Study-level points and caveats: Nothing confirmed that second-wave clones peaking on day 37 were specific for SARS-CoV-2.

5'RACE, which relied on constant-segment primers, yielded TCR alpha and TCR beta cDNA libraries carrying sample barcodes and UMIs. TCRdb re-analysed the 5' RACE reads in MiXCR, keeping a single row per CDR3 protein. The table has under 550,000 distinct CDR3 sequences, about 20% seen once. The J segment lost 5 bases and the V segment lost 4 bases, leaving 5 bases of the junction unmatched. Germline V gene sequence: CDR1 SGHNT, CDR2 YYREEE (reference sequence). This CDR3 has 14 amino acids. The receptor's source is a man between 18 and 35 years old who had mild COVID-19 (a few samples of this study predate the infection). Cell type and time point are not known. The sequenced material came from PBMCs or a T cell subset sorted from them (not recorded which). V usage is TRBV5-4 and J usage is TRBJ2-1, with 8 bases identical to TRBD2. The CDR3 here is CASSTGGGHNEQFF. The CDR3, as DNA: TGTGCCAGCAGCACGGGGGGGGGCCACAATGAGCAGTTCTTC. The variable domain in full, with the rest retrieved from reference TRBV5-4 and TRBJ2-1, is ETGVTQSPTHLIKTRGQQVTLRCSSQSGHNTVSWYQQALGQGPQFIFQYYREEENGRGNFPPRFSGLQFPNYSSELNVNALELDDSALYLCASSTGGGHNEQFFGPGTRLTVL.